A single sample gave rise to the 27 T cell receptor beta chains below, sequenced in a study of CD8 T cells in Susac syndrome. RNA, at about 0.5 to 1 ug, was reverse transcribed with random hexamers. In TCRdb, the immunoSEQ multiplex PCR reads were re-called with MiXCR into one record per CDR3 protein. The sample lists about 290,000 distinct CDR3 sequences, over 75% seen once, with approximately 0.18% in the top ten. Source material: CD8+ T cells from PBMCs. The origin of the receptors is a human donor with multiple sclerosis.

The chain has TRBV27 and TRBJ2-4, with a weak D call TRBD1 (5 bases). V gave up 2 bases and J gave up 5 bases, with 7 bases separating them. The CDR3 length is 13 residues. Germline-derived CDR1 and CDR2 are MNHEY and SMNVEV (reference sequence). CDR3 residues: CASSLSRENIQYF. The DNA of the CDR3 is TGTGCCAGCAGTTTAAGCAGGGAAAACATTCAGTACTTC.

This clonotype has a handful of counts. The chain has TRBV9 and TRBJ2-7, with TRBD1 matching over 8 bases. The germline CDR1 and CDR2 sequences are SGDLS and YYNGEE. Losses at the gene ends were 3 bases for V and 3 bases for J; bases not matched to a gene: 8. The CDR3 is 15 residues long. The CDR3 sequence is CASSADSGGLYEQYF. CDR3 DNA sequence: TGTGCCAGCAGCGCCGATTCAGGGGGCCTCTACGAGCAGTACTTC. The full variable domain, rest sourced from reference TRBV9 and TRBJ2-7, is DSGVTQTPKHLITATGQRVTLRCSPRSGDLSVYWYQQSLDQGLQFLIQYYNGEERAKGNILERFSAQQFPDLHSELNLSSLELGDSALYFCASSADSGGLYEQYFGPGTRLTVT.

The V and J genes are TRBV29-1 and TRBJ2-3; D is undetermined. CDR1 SQVTM and CDR2 ANQGSEA come from the germline V gene. V was cut by 6 bases and J by 8 bases, with 15 bases left in between. This CDR3 has 12 amino acids. CDR3 sequence: CSVTGWKGTQYF. DNA for the CDR3: TGCAGCGTCACCGGGTGGAAGGGTACGCAGTATTTT.

The count of this clonotype is one. J is TRBJ2-2 and V is TRBV6-6; a weak D match, TRBD1 (5 bases). The germline V gene has CDR1 MNHNY and CDR2 SVGAGI (reference sequence). V lost 2 bases and J lost 6, with 10 bases in between. This CDR3 is 14 amino acids long. The CDR3 spells CASSYPWGPGELFF. CDR3 DNA: TGTGCCAGCAGTTACCCCTGGGGCCCCGGGGAGCTGTTTTTT.

The V and J genes are TRBV29-1 and TRBJ1-2; possible D gene TRBD1, 6 bases. The CDR3 is 13 amino acids. The germline gives CDR1 SQVTM, CDR2 ANQGSEA. Trimming shortened V by 8 bases and J by 3 bases, and 16 bases separated the two germline ends. CDR3 protein: CSSGGPSDYGYTF. CDR3 coding DNA: TGCAGCTCCGGGGGGCCCAGCGACTATGGCTACACCTTC.

The V gene is TRBV7-3, the J gene TRBJ2-2; D ambiguous. V shed 1 base and J shed 0 bases, with 3 bases lying between them. The germline V gene has CDR1 SGHTA and CDR2 FQGTGA. The length of the CDR3 is 14 residues. The CDR3 loop is CASSLIPNTGELFF. The CDR3, as DNA: TGTGCCAGCAGCTTAATCCCGAACACCGGGGAGCTGTTTTTT. The full variable domain, its missing parts supplied by reference TRBV7-3 and TRBJ2-2, is GAGVSQTPSNKVTEKGKYVELRCDPISGHTALYWYRQSLGQGPEFLIYFQGTGAADDSGLPNDRFFAVRPEGSVSTLKIQRTERGDSAVYLCASSLIPNTGELFFGEGSRLTVL.

This clonotype appeared once. V is TRBV2 and J is TRBJ1-4, with a possible D match to TRBD1 (5 bases). The V end was cut by 2 bases, the J end by 8 bases, with 15 bases between. The CDR3 sequence is 15 residues long. Germline CDR1 SNHLY, CDR2 FYNNEI. CDR3 nucleotides: TGTGCCAGCAGTGAAAGTAGGGGATGGGCCGAAAAACTGTTTTTT. Its protein is CASSESRGWAEKLFF. The whole variable domain, filled in from reference TRBV2 and TRBJ1-4, reads EPEVTQTPSHQVTQMGQEVILRCVPISNHLYFYWYRQILGQKVEFLVSFYNNEISEKSEIFDDQFSVERPDGSNFTLKIRSTKLEDSAMYFCASSESRGWAEKLFFGSGTQLSVL.

In its sample, this clonotype was seen once. DNA of the CDR3: TGTGCCAGCAGGAAAGCAAATGAAAAACTGTTTTTT. Protein sequence: CASRKANEKLFF. The chain uses TRBV27 and TRBJ1-4; the D is unclear. The V gene lost 6 bases and the J gene lost 5 bases, with 7 bases spanning the gap. The V gene's germline CDR1 is MNHEY and CDR2 SMNVEV (reference sequence). This CDR3 contains 12 residues.

The CDR3 spells CSARYKENIQYF. The CDR3 coding sequence is TGCAGTGCTAGGTACAAGGAAAACATTCAGTACTTC. The chain joins TRBV20-1 to TRBJ2-4; D gene ambiguous. V lost 3 bases and J 5 bases, leaving 8 bases between the germline ends. Germline V CDR1 and CDR2: DFQATT, SNEGSKA (reference sequence). CDR3 length: 12 amino acids.

Comments on this clonotype: The germline gene is not matched at one end of the junction; a read error may be the cause. The chain carries TRBV12-3 or TRBV12-4 and TRBJ2-7; possibly TRBD1 or TRBD2 for D (6 bases each). This CDR3 region has 14 residues. CDR3 amino acids: CASSGSTGANERYF. Written as DNA, the CDR3 is TGTGCCAGCAGCGGATCCACGGGGGCCAACGAGCGGTACTTC.

This sequence joins TRBV27 and TRBJ2-1; weak D call: TRBD2 (6 bases). The germline V gene has CDR1 MNHEY and CDR2 SMNVEV (reference sequence). This CDR3 has 15 amino acids. V lost 5 bases, J lost 3 bases, and 14 bases lay in between. DNA of the CDR3: TGTGCCAGCAGTCCGGAGGGAATCCTCTACAATGAGCAGTTCTTC. Protein product: CASSPEGILYNEQFF.

The V call is TRBV12-3 or TRBV12-4, the J call TRBJ1-1; no reliable D call. The V end lost 6 bases, the J end lost 0 bases, and 8 bases lay between the germline ends. The CDR3 loop spans 13 amino acids. The CDR3 coding sequence is TGTGCCAGCAGGTTCTCTTTGAACACTGAAGCTTTCTTT. It is translated as CASRFSLNTEAFF.

This clonotype was picked up one time. The chain couples TRBV19 to TRBJ2-1; a possible D gene is TRBD1 (6 bases). Germline V CDR1 and CDR2: LNHDA, SQIVND (reference sequence). Trimming stripped 4 bases from V and 7 bases from J, with 11 bases between. The CDR3 has 13 residues. CDR3 DNA sequence: TGTGCCAGTAGTACCGGGACACCAAATGAGCAGTTCTTC. The encoded protein is CASSTGTPNEQFF.

This sequence joins TRBV9 and TRBJ1-6; D not certain. Germline CDR1 reads SGDLS; CDR2 reads YYNGEE. CDR3 length: 13 amino acids. Trimming left V 7 bases short and J 9 bases short, with 14 bases between. CDR3 in amino acids: CASESGNGSPLHF. DNA for the CDR3: TGTGCCAGCGAGTCGGGGAATGGTTCACCCCTCCACTTT.

This rearrangement joins TRBV29-1 to TRBJ2-3; TRBD2 might be the D (6 bases). The CDR3 contains 15 residues. Germline CDR1 reads SQVTM; CDR2 reads ANQGSEA. V lost 4 bases and J 0 bases, leaving 14 bases between the germline ends. The CDR3 reads CSVGHHGGSTDTQYF. Written as DNA, the CDR3 is TGCAGCGTTGGTCATCATGGGGGGAGCACAGATACGCAGTATTTT.

The chain recombines TRBV7-8 with TRBJ2-1; tentative D call: TRBD2 (6 bases). CDR1 is SGHVS and CDR2 is FQNEAQ in the germline V gene. The V end lost 7 bases, the J end lost 0 bases, and 13 bases lay between the germline ends. The CDR3 extends over 15 amino acids. CDR3 amino acids: CASTMPGLSYNEQFF. CDR3 DNA sequence: TGTGCCAGCACCATGCCGGGACTCTCCTACAATGAGCAGTTCTTC.

The rearrangement uses TRBV2 and TRBJ2-1, with 12 bases that match TRBD2. The J segment lost 6 bases and the V segment lost 6 bases, leaving 6 bases of the junction unmatched. The CDR3 extends over 15 amino acids. The germline V gene has CDR1 SNHLY and CDR2 FYNNEI. CDR3 sequence (DNA): TGTGCCAGCAGGTCCCGGACTAGCGGGACCAATGAGCAGTTCTTC. This gives the protein CASRSRTSGTNEQFF.

The chain employs TRBV12-3 or TRBV12-4 and TRBJ1-3, with 9 bases fitting TRBD1. CDR3 length equals 15 residues. The V segment lost 7 bases and the J segment 7 bases; nucleotides outside the gene matches: 11. The CDR3 loop is CASTNSRQGENTIYF. The CDR3 DNA sequence: TGTGCCAGCACCAACTCCCGACAGGGGGAGAACACCATATATTTT.

CDR3 protein: CASSLAGTGYEQYF. The CDR3 nucleotides are TGTGCCAGCAGTTTGGCCGGGACAGGCTACGAGCAGTACTTC. The chain has TRBV28 and TRBJ2-7, with TRBD1 matching over 8 bases. J gave up 3 bases and V 3 bases, and 4 bases lay outside the gene matches. The CDR3 runs 14 residues. In germline, CDR1 is MDHEN, CDR2 SYDVKM.

The chain combines TRBV9 with TRBJ2-1; D call uncertain. Germline V lookup: CDR1 SGDLS, CDR2 YYNGEE. V lost 3 bases and J 1 base, leaving 8 bases between the germline ends. The length of the CDR3 is 14 residues. CDR3 DNA: TGTGCCAGCAGCGGCCTTAAGTCCTACAATGAGCAGTTCTTC. It yields the protein CASSGLKSYNEQFF.

This clonotype was detected only once. V and J are TRBV9 and TRBJ2-3, with D perhaps assigned TRBD1 or TRBD2 (5 bases each). The germline gives CDR1 SGDLS, CDR2 YYNGEE. The CDR3 has 14 residues. Trimming cost V 2 bases and J 5 bases, with 12 bases left between them. The CDR3 region has the DNA TGTGCCAGCAGCGTCGGGATTAGGGGAGATACGCAGTATTTT. Its protein product is CASSVGIRGDTQYF.

This chain uses TRBV9 with TRBJ1-1, with a tentative D call TRBD1 (6 bases). CDR3 length: 14 residues. The ends were cut back, 0 bases at V and 4 bases at J, with 10 bases in the middle. The germline V gene has CDR1 SGDLS and CDR2 YYNGEE. In nucleotides, the CDR3 is TGTGCCAGCAGCGTAGCTGAAGGGGGCACTGAAGCTTTCTTT. Amino acid sequence: CASSVAEGGTEAFF.

This chain links TRBV27 with TRBJ2-7, with TRBD2 identical over 11 bases. V was clipped by 6 bases and J by 2 bases; unmatched bases: 6. The CDR3 runs 15 residues. The germline V gene has CDR1 MNHEY and CDR2 SMNVEV (reference sequence). This chain's CDR3 is CASRSTSGGPYEQYF. CDR3 DNA sequence: TGTGCCAGCAGATCCACTAGCGGGGGCCCCTACGAGCAGTACTTC.

The chain couples TRBV5-1 to TRBJ2-7; D is undetermined. Per germline, CDR1 SGHRS and CDR2 YFSETQ. Trimming removed 3 bases at V and 1 base at J, with 11 bases between. The CDR3 runs to 14 residues. The CDR3 DNA is TGCGCCAGCAGCTCCCGCCAGAGTTCCTACGAGCAGTACTTC. Its protein is CASSSRQSSYEQYF.

This chain joins TRBV4-1 and TRBJ2-3; TRBD1 might be the D (7 bases). The CDR3 sequence is 15 residues long. The V gene's germline CDR1 is MGHRA and CDR2 YSYEKL. Trimming stripped 8 bases from V and 0 bases from J, with 15 bases between. The CDR3 DNA sequence: TGCGCCAGCCTCCAGGGGGGAACCAGCACAGATACGCAGTATTTT. It specifies CASLQGGTSTDTQYF.

The chain combines TRBV28 with TRBJ2-5; D uncertain. Between the trimmed V and J ends, which lost 5 bases and 5 bases, there was a span of 15 bases. The germline V gene encodes CDR1 MDHEN and CDR2 SYDVKM. The length of the CDR3 is 14 residues. The CDR3 sequence: CASSLQVLGETQYF. In nucleotides, the CDR3 is TGTGCCAGCAGTCTACAAGTTTTGGGGGAGACCCAGTACTTC.

The chain recombines TRBV2 with TRBJ2-2; D is unclear. This CDR3 spans 13 amino acids. Trimming stripped 8 bases from V and 2 bases from J, with 9 bases between. Germline V gene sequence: CDR1 SNHLY, CDR2 FYNNEI. The CDR3 region is CASLTANTGELFF. The CDR3 coding sequence is TGTGCCAGCCTTACAGCAAACACCGGGGAGCTGTTTTTT.